A selection of T cell receptor beta chains follows, all from one sample in a study of technical replicates of blood from several donors. Generated by immunoSEQ multiplex PCR, the TCRdb table keeps only in-frame clones and is missing some. The sample records about 81,000 clones, approximately 96% being singletons. The specimen was T cells isolated from PBMCs. Every receptor here comes from a human donor in good health. CDR3s include the opening cysteine and the closing phenylalanine or tryptophan.

TRBJ2-2	TRBV6-5	CASSYWRDRANGELFF
TRBJ2-3	TRBV4-3	CASSQEAGGTDTQYF
TRBJ2-1	TRBV27	CASTPLTGTANEQFF
TRBJ1-1	TRBV29-1	CSVTGLQNTEAFF
TRBJ2-1	TRBV30	CAWSLGLADNEQFF
TRBJ2-7	TRBV11-2	CASSLDGTAYEQYF
TRBJ2-3	TRBV2	CASSWDRGRDTQYF
TRBJ2-7	TRBV6-5	CASSYVSGEYEQYF
TRBJ2-1	TRBV19	CASSASGTSGRHNEQFF
TRBJ2-1	TRBV30	CAWSEIAGGAKFF